Listed below are T cell receptor beta chains from one sample, sequenced in a study of T-cell memory formation after mild COVID-19. Via MiXCR, TCRdb re-called the 5' RACE reads, giving one row per CDR3 protein. The sample yields 380,000 or so distinct CDR3 sequences, over 13% seen once. The sequenced sample was PBMCs or a T cell subset sorted from them (not recorded which). These receptors originate from a man aged 18 to 30 who had mild COVID-19 (a few samples of this study predate the infection). Cell type and time point are not known. CDR3s include the opening cysteine and the closing phenylalanine or tryptophan. Each record gives: J gene, V gene, clone size, D gene, CDR3 protein, CDR3 DNA. A D gene is named only where the DNA matches it firmly. A clone size is listed for some rows: how often the clone was seen (once, few, many), or a class if it is expanded.

>TRBJ2-3|TRBV3-1|few|TRBD1
CASSQDHRDRGPRSTDTQYF
TGTGCCAGCAGCCAAGATCATCGGGACAGGGGGCCGAGGAGCACAGATACGCAGTATTTT
>TRBJ2-3|TRBV5-1|-|TRBD1
CASSLGQGWTDTQYF
TGCGCCAGCAGCCTCGGACAGGGGTGGACAGATACGCAGTATTTT
>TRBJ2-5|TRBV7-9|-|-
CASSFLGFRETQYF
TGTGCCAGCAGCTTTCTCGGGTTTCGCGAGACCCAGTACTTC
>TRBJ2-1|TRBV20-1|-|-
CSARGTPGSEQFF
TGCAGTGCTAGAGGTACACCAGGATCTGAGCAGTTCTTC
>TRBJ2-7|TRBV4-3|few|-
CASSQDPLAIEQYF
TGCGCCAGCAGCCAAGATCCCCTAGCCATAGAGCAGTACTTC
>TRBJ2-3|TRBV7-2|-|-
CASSLGARSTDTQYF
TGTGCCAGCAGCTTAGGGGCTCGGAGCACAGATACGCAGTATTTT
>TRBJ1-6|TRBV7-2|few|-
CASSLTRTRDSPLHF
TGTGCCAGCAGCTTGACCAGGACGCGTGATTCACCCCTCCACTTT
>TRBJ1-5|TRBV3-1|-|TRBD1
CASSQTGGWSNQPQHF
TGTGCCAGCAGCCAAACAGGGGGTTGGAGCAATCAGCCCCAGCATTTT
>TRBJ1-6|TRBV7-3|few|-
CASSLFLGSPLHF
TGTGCCAGCAGCTTATTCCTTGGGTCACCCCTCCACTTT
>TRBJ2-5|TRBV24-1|few|TRBD1
CATEEAGGLETQYF
TGTGCCACCGAGGAGGCAGGGGGCTTGGAGACCCAGTACTTC
>TRBJ2-1|TRBV29-1|few|TRBD2
CSAQRLAGDNEQFF
TGCAGCGCTCAACGACTAGCGGGGGACAATGAGCAGTTCTTC
>TRBJ1-4|TRBV7-9|-|-
CASSLRREDEKLFF
TGTGCCAGCAGTCTCCGGAGGGAAGATGAAAAACTGTTTTTT
>TRBJ2-4|TRBV12-3/TRBV12-4|few|-
CASSFPLDGGLAKNIQYF
TGTGCCAGCAGTTTCCCTTTGGACGGGGGCCTAGCCAAAAACATTCAGTACTTC
>TRBJ1-2|TRBV5-1|few|-
CASSLEVGALGYTF
TGCGCCAGCAGCTTGGAGGTGGGGGCGCTTGGCTACACCTTC